The entry that follows covers one T cell receptor beta chain sequence. Original processing notes: Nucleated cell number was recorded as an estimate derived from reference gene primer amplification. Some clones are missing from TCRdb's copy, which holds only in-frame ones; the method was immunoSEQ multiplex PCR. D and trimming come from the DNA, and the V and J calls and clone size come from that table. The table lists about 130,000 clones, about four fifths of them singletons. V lost 4 bases, J lost 4 bases, and 14 bases lay in between. Germline lookup yields CDR1 LGHDT and CDR2 YNNKEL (reference sequence). The CDR3 extends over 15 amino acids. This sample was included in a study of blood T cell repertoires in COVID-19. Overall study context: T cells, B-cell-depleted T cells, or PBMCs provided the cDNA or gDNA that served as material.

This sequence originates from a woman aged 25 to 39 who had recovered from COVID-19. Sequencing input: peripheral blood. The V call is TRBV3-1 (or the pseudogene TRBV3-2), the J call TRBJ1-3; TRBD1 is a possible D gene (5 bases). The CDR3 loop reads CASSLPTGVGNTIYF. The CDR3 DNA sequence: TGTGCCAGCAGCCTACCCACGGGGGTCGGAAACACCATATATTTT.